The following is a TCR beta chain sequence with its context. Its antigen is not identified. This record comes from a study of cytomegalovirus exposure and HLA in healthy donors. Study outcomes and limitations: Later, TCR association rates were found to vary by HLA locus, highest for DRB1 and lowest for HLA-C. A classifier reportedly called cytomegalovirus status with high sensitivity and specificity. The study listed approximately 170 cytomegalovirus-associated TCR beta chains. Highly shared variants forming one cluster were likely a sequencing artifact.

Germline V gene lookup returns CDR1 SGHVS and CDR2 FQNEAQ. The CDR3 totals 14 residues. The ends were cut back, 1 base at V and 6 bases at J, with 12 bases in the middle. Amplification used 60 Vbeta primers and 13 Jbeta primers. Produced via immunoSEQ multiplex PCR; TCRdb's table is partial and in-frame only. The sample lists about 130,000 clones; more than 60% were seen once. Sequences were obtained from PBMCs. The source of this sequence is a woman aged 40 to 50 in good health and CMV-seronegative. This rearrangement joins TRBV7-8 to TRBJ1-2, with D maybe TRBD1 (6 bases). DNA for the CDR3: TGTGCCAGCAGCTTAGGGACGCACAGGGATGGCTACACCTTC. It specifies CASSLGTHRDGYTF. The whole variable domain, remainder taken from reference TRBV7-8 and TRBJ1-2, is GAGVSQSPRYKVAKRGQDVALRCDPISGHVSLFWYQQALGQGPEFLTYFQNEAQLDKSGLPSDRFFAERPEGSVSTLKIQRTQQEDSAVYLCASSLGTHRDGYTFGSGTRLTVV.